Below, 21 T cell receptor beta chains from the same sample are listed, as sequenced in a study of beta chain features in type 1 diabetes. All of the isolated RNA was reverse transcribed, so expressed TCRB transcripts were sequenced. Data came from immunoSEQ multiplex PCR; TCRdb stores just in-frame clones and leaves some out. The sample lists over 150,000 clones, approximately 8.1% occurring once. The sample taken for sequencing was central memory CD4+ T cells from blood. Every receptor here comes from a young man in good health.

V is TRBV28 and J is TRBJ1-6; tentative D call: TRBD1 (6 bases). The germline V gene has CDR1 MDHEN and CDR2 SYDVKM. The CDR3 loop spans 14 amino acids. With 5 bases removed from V and 5 bases from J, the gap between germline ends came to 10 bases. The CDR3 is CASSLPGDNSPLHF. The CDR3 DNA reads as TGTGCCAGCAGTCTCCCAGGGGATAATTCACCCCTCCACTTT.

The table lists this clone with a few counts. The V and J genes are TRBV5-4 and TRBJ1-4, with unresolved D. Trimming removed 4 bases at V and 5 bases at J, with 15 bases between. Germline-derived CDR1 and CDR2 are SGHNT and YYREEE (reference sequence). The CDR3 length is 15 residues. The CDR3 DNA reads TGTGCCAGCAGCCCTCGGGTAGGAGGGAATGAAAAACTGTTTTTT. Translated, it gives CASSPRVGGNEKLFF. The variable domain in full, with the rest retrieved from reference TRBV5-4 and TRBJ1-4, is ETGVTQSPTHLIKTRGQQVTLRCSSQSGHNTVSWYQQALGQGPQFIFQYYREEENGRGNFPPRFSGLQFPNYSSELNVNALELDDSALYLCASSPRVGGNEKLFFGSGTQLSVL.

This clone turned up a few times. The chain recombines TRBV7-2 with TRBJ1-5; the D is unclear. The CDR3 has 13 amino acids. Trimming removed 4 bases at V and 5 bases at J, with 9 bases between. The germline V gene encodes CDR1 SGHTA and CDR2 FQGNSA. In nucleotides, the CDR3 is TGTGCCAGCAGCTCCCTGGCGGATCAGCCCCAGCATTTT. The encoded protein is CASSSLADQPQHF.

In this sample, this clone turned up many times. The CDR3 region has the DNA TGTGCCAGCAGCTTTTTGAGTCTGACCGGGGAGCTGTTTTTT. Its translation: CASSFLSLTGELFF. This chain uses TRBV11-2 with TRBJ2-2; no firm D call. Germline CDR1 reads SGHAT; CDR2 reads FQNNGV. CDR3 length equals 14 residues. V was trimmed by 3 bases and J by 5 bases, leaving 10 bases between them.

Many counts were recorded for this clone. The chain combines TRBV29-1 with TRBJ1-2, with a tentative D call TRBD1 (6 bases). The V gene lost 6 bases and the J gene lost 8 bases, with 13 bases spanning the gap. The CDR3 contains 11 residues. Per the germline V gene, CDR1 is SQVTM and CDR2 is ANQGSEA. The CDR3 spells CSVQRQEGYTF. The CDR3 nucleotides are TGCAGCGTCCAGAGACAGGAGGGCTACACCTTC.

CDR3 DNA sequence: TGCGCCAGCAGCCAGGCCGGCAGGGGAAATTCACCCCTCCACTTT. Its translation: CASSQAGRGNSPLHF. The chain couples TRBV4-3 to TRBJ1-6, with D tentatively TRBD1 (6 bases). Trimming took 3 bases from V and 7 from J, leaving 13 bases between them. Germline V lookup: CDR1 LGHNA, CDR2 YSLEER. The CDR3 has 15 residues.

The V gene is TRBV10-3, the J gene TRBJ2-1, with 12 positions matching TRBD2. V trimming: 5 bases; J trimming: 6 bases; junction bases outside the gene matches: 2. The germline gives CDR1 ENHRY, CDR2 SYGVKD. This CDR3 comprises 14 residues. The CDR3, as DNA: TGTGCCATCAGTCCGGGACTAGCGGGCAATGAGCAGTTCTTC. Translated, it gives CAISPGLAGNEQFF.

The sample holds a few counts of this clone. This chain uses TRBV11-2 with TRBJ2-5; possible D gene TRBD2, 5 bases. The J call may be mistaken, given a closer DNA end match to TRBJ2-7. The CDR3 has 14 residues. Looked up from germline, CDR1 is SGHAT and CDR2 is FQNNGV. The CDR3 protein is CASSPPLGRYEQYF. CDR3 DNA sequence: TGTGCCAGCAGCCCTCCTCTGGGGAGATACGAGCAGTACTTC.

The V gene is TRBV27, the J gene TRBJ2-2, with D possibly matching TRBD2 (6 bases). The V and J ends lost 2 bases and 6 bases respectively, with 19 bases between them. The V gene's germline CDR1 is MNHEY and CDR2 SMNVEV (reference sequence). The CDR3 sequence is 17 residues long. CDR3 protein: CASSLPKGRSLPGELFF. The CDR3 DNA reads as TGTGCCAGCAGTTTACCCAAGGGGAGGAGCCTCCCCGGGGAGCTGTTTTTT.

This clone was detected many times. The gene calls are TRBV29-1 and TRBJ1-4; possibly TRBD1 for D (5 bases). Looked up from germline, CDR1 is SQVTM and CDR2 is ANQGSEA. The CDR3 loop spans 13 amino acids. Trimming took off 7 bases at V and 0 bases at J, with 9 bases between the two ends. CDR3 sequence (DNA): TGCAGCGCCTCAGGGACAACTAATGAAAAACTGTTTTTT. Residues: CSASGTTNEKLFF.

Only a few counts were recorded for this clone. The V and J genes are TRBV7-2 and TRBJ2-1; a weak D match, TRBD2 (6 bases). Between the trimmed V and J ends, which lost 4 bases and 0 bases, there was a span of 13 bases. This CDR3 spans 16 amino acids. The germline V gene encodes CDR1 SGHTA and CDR2 FQGNSA. CDR3 sequence reads: CASSWGLGVSYNEQFF. Written as DNA, the CDR3 is TGTGCCAGCAGCTGGGGACTGGGGGTCTCCTACAATGAGCAGTTCTTC.

This clone was counted a few times. CDR3 nucleotide sequence: TGTGCCAGCAGCCGGATTTCAGGGGGGAGGGCCAAAAACATTCAGTACTTC. It is translated as CASSRISGGRAKNIQYF. V and J are TRBV7-2 and TRBJ2-4; tentative D call: TRBD1 (7 bases). V was trimmed by 5 bases and J by 1 base, leaving 18 bases between them. The CDR3 has 17 amino acids. CDR1 is SGHTA, CDR2 FQGNSA, per germline.

This clone occurred many times. The rearrangement links TRBV4-2 to TRBJ2-1; 16 bases line up with TRBD2. The CDR3 contains 19 residues. Germline CDR1 and CDR2: LGHNA and YNFKEQ. The trim removed 1 base at V and 2 bases at J, leaving 5 bases unmatched. The CDR3 bases are TGTGCCAGCAGCCAAGCCGGGACTAGCGGGAGGGCCACCTACAATGAGCAGTTCTTC. Its translation: CASSQAGTSGRATYNEQFF.

This clone was recorded a few times. V gene TRBV15 combines with J gene TRBJ1-6; 7 bases agree with TRBD1. Germline V CDR1 and CDR2: LNHNV, YYDKDF (reference sequence). The CDR3 runs 16 residues. The trim removed 5 bases at V and 6 bases at J, leaving 10 bases unmatched. The CDR3 region is CATSGTYGTVNSPLHF. The CDR3 coding sequence is TGTGCCACCAGCGGAACCTACGGGACAGTTAATTCACCCCTCCACTTT.

This clone was picked up a small number of times. The gene calls are TRBV9 and TRBJ2-5; 7 bases line up with TRBD2. CDR1 SGDLS and CDR2 YYNGEE come from the germline V gene. There are 14 residues in the CDR3. With V trimmed by 5 bases and J by 2 bases, 6 bases remained unmatched. The CDR3 bases are TGTGCCAGCAGTGCCGCGGGAGTACAAGAGACCCAGTACTTC. This translates into CASSAAGVQETQYF. Together with reference TRBV9 and TRBJ2-5, the CDR3 gives the full variable domain: DSGVTQTPKHLITATGQRVTLRCSPRSGDLSVYWYQQSLDQGLQFLIQYYNGEERAKGNILERFSAQQFPDLHSELNLSSLELGDSALYFCASSAAGVQETQYFGPGTRLLVL.

CDR3: CASSKQGTSASEQYF. The CDR3 nucleotides read TGTGCCAGCAGCAAACAGGGAACTAGCGCTAGCGAGCAGTACTTC. The V call is TRBV7-3, the J call TRBJ2-7, with TRBD2 as a possible D gene (7 bases). The V end was cut by 5 bases, the J end by 6 bases, with 20 bases between. Germline V gives CDR1 SGHTA, CDR2 FQGTGA. The CDR3 spans 15 residues.

This clone was seen ten or more times. The V and J genes are TRBV10-3 and TRBJ1-1; 9 bases are shared with TRBD1. V trimming: 5 bases; J trimming: 3 bases; junction bases outside the gene matches: 1. CDR1 and CDR2 from the germline V gene are ENHRY and SYGVKD. This CDR3 region has 13 residues. CDR3: CAISWDRDTEAFF. CDR3 sequence (DNA): TGTGCCATCAGTTGGGACAGGGACACTGAAGCTTTCTTT.

There are a few counts of this clone. CDR3 protein: CASSLNSGTTYEQYF. The CDR3 nucleotides are TGCGCCAGCAGCCTAAACTCAGGGACAACCTACGAGCAGTACTTC. The rearrangement joins TRBV4-1 to TRBJ2-7; D may be TRBD1 (6 bases). Trimming left V 4 bases short and J 2 bases short, with 15 bases between. From germline, CDR1 is MGHRA and CDR2 YSYEKL. The CDR3 has 15 amino acids.

This chain joins TRBV15 and TRBJ2-2, with unresolved D. CDR3 length equals 13 residues. V was shortened by 0 bases and J by 3 bases, with 2 bases between the two germline ends. From germline, CDR1 is LNHNV and CDR2 YYDKDF (reference sequence). CDR3: CATSRDYTGELFF. DNA of the CDR3: TGTGCCACCAGCAGAGACTACACCGGGGAGCTGTTTTTT.

The rearrangement uses TRBV28 and TRBJ1-1, with 8 bases that match TRBD1. The CDR3 covers 15 residues. Germline-derived CDR1 and CDR2 are MDHEN and SYDVKM. The DNA of the CDR3 is TGTGGCACAGAAACCCCCGGGACAGGCTGGACTGAAGCTTTCTTT. It specifies CGTETPGTGWTEAFF.

The V gene is TRBV6-5, the J gene TRBJ1-2, with D possibly being TRBD1 (5 bases). With 0 bases removed from V and 4 bases from J, the gap between germline ends came to 9 bases. Germline V gene sequence: CDR1 MNHEY, CDR2 SVGAGI. The CDR3 runs to 14 residues. CDR3 amino acids: CASSYSDSLYGYTF. The CDR3 DNA sequence: TGTGCCAGCAGTTACTCAGACAGCCTCTATGGCTACACCTTC.